This is a list of T cell receptor beta chains from one sample in a study of identical twins. TCRdb called the 5' RACE reads again in MiXCR, with one record for every CDR3 protein. The table includes 200,000 to 250,000 distinct CDR3 sequences, approximately 7.1% detected once. This same sample was also taken into another study, of T cells expressing NK-cell markers.

Sequencing was carried out using CD8+ T cells sorted from blood. These receptors originate from a woman aged 18-29 years in good health. Each CDR3 is given with its conserved first and last residue. The D gene is left open where the match is weak. Clone size is given for some rows only: seen once, a few or many times, or a class if the clone is expanded.

d_call j_call v_call clone_size cdr3_nt cdr3_aa
- TRBJ2-7 TRBV29-1 - TGCAGCGTTGAAGTCGGTGTTTACGAGCAGTACTTC CSVEVGVYEQYF
TRBD1 TRBJ2-1 TRBV6-1 - TGTGCCAGCAGTAAGGGACAGGGCCTATACAATGAGCAGTTCTTC CASSKGQGLYNEQFF
- TRBJ2-1 TRBV3-1 many TGTGCCAGCAGCCAAGGGTATGAGCAGTTCTTC CASSQGYEQFF
- TRBJ2-7 TRBV27 - TGTGCCAGCAGTGTCGACAGGAGCGAGCAGTACTTC CASSVDRSEQYF
- TRBJ1-1 TRBV7-9 few TGTGCCAGCTCTCGACCGATCAGGGTGATGAACACTGAAGCTTTCTTT CASSRPIRVMNTEAFF
TRBD1 TRBJ2-7 TRBV6-5 many TGTGCCAGCAGTTATAGCAGGGCCGGGACAGGGGGAAGAGACGAGCAGTACTTC CASSYSRAGTGGRDEQYF
- TRBJ2-7 TRBV2 - TGTGCCAGCAGGGACCCCCGGGACCCTATGGGTGAGCAGTACTTC CASRDPRDPMGEQYF
- TRBJ2-7 TRBV2 - TGTGCCAGCAGTACCGGGATTTCTCAGACCCACGAGCAGTACTTC CASSTGISQTHEQYF
TRBD1 TRBJ2-3 TRBV27 few TGTGCCAGCAATGAAGGGGGCAGCGATACGCAGTATTTT CASNEGGSDTQYF
- TRBJ2-2 TRBV6-1 few TGTGCCAGCAGCCCCCCTTACACCGGGGAGCTGTTTTTT CASSPPYTGELFF
TRBD2 TRBJ2-3 TRBV12-3/TRBV12-4 - TGTGCCAGCAGTCAAACCCGGGGGGGAGACACAGATACGCAGTATTTT CASSQTRGGDTDTQYF
- TRBJ2-7 TRBV7-6 - TGTGCCAGCAGCTTAGAAGGCGGTGCCGTCTACGAGCAGTACTTC CASSLEGGAVYEQYF
- TRBJ2-3 TRBV7-9 many TGTGCCAGCAGCTATGACACAGATACGCAGTATTTT CASSYDTDTQYF
- TRBJ2-5 TRBV7-9 many TGTGCCAGCAGCTTAGGACGTACGGGCCGGTTGCAAGAGACCCAGTACTTC CASSLGRTGRLQETQYF
- TRBJ1-5 TRBV12-3/TRBV12-4 few TGTGCCAGCAGTTTAGATTGGCCAGGCCAGCCCCAGCATTTT CASSLDWPGQPQHF
TRBD2 TRBJ2-7 TRBV24-1 many TGTGCCACCAGTGACCCGGGACTAGCGGGGATTTACTACGAGCAGTACTTC CATSDPGLAGIYYEQYF
- TRBJ2-2 TRBV3-1 few TGTGCCAGCAGCCAAGGCCCAAATAGGGGCACCGGGGAGCTGTTTTTT CASSQGPNRGTGELFF
- TRBJ1-3 TRBV6-5 many TGTGCCAGCAGTTACTCGATACCAGGCTCTGGAAACACCATATATTTT CASSYSIPGSGNTIYF
- TRBJ2-1 TRBV7-8 many TGTGCCAGCAGCTTATATGAGGGGGCCTACAATGAGCAGTTCTTC CASSLYEGAYNEQFF
- TRBJ2-3 TRBV12-5 - TGTGCTAGTTACCCCTCCGACCCGAGCACAGATACGCAGTATTTT CASYPSDPSTDTQYF
- TRBJ2-7 TRBV7-9 many TGTGCCAGCAGCCCCGACAGGAGCTCCTACGAGCAGTACTTC CASSPDRSSYEQYF
TRBD2 TRBJ2-7 TRBV7-9 - TGTGCCAGCAGCTTTTCCGAGCGGGGGTCTGGGGAGCAGTACTTC CASSFSERGSGEQYF
TRBD2 TRBJ2-1 TRBV5-1 - TGCGCCAGCAGCTTGGGAGGCGTGGGAGGGCCGGTTGATGAGCAGTTCTTC CASSLGGVGGPVDEQFF
- TRBJ1-1 TRBV27 many TGTGCCAGCAGTTCTTGGGACCGCACTGAAGCTTTCTTT CASSSWDRTEAFF
- TRBJ2-1 TRBV12-3/TRBV12-4 many TGTGCCAGCAGTTTTTCGGAAGAACATGAGCAGTTCTTC CASSFSEEHEQFF
TRBD1 TRBJ2-5 TRBV9 - TGTGCCAGCAGCGTAATGGGCAGGGGGCAAGAGACCCAGTACTTC CASSVMGRGQETQYF
- TRBJ1-1 TRBV29-1 many TGCAGCGTGCCCATGAACACTGAAGCTTTCTTT CSVPMNTEAFF